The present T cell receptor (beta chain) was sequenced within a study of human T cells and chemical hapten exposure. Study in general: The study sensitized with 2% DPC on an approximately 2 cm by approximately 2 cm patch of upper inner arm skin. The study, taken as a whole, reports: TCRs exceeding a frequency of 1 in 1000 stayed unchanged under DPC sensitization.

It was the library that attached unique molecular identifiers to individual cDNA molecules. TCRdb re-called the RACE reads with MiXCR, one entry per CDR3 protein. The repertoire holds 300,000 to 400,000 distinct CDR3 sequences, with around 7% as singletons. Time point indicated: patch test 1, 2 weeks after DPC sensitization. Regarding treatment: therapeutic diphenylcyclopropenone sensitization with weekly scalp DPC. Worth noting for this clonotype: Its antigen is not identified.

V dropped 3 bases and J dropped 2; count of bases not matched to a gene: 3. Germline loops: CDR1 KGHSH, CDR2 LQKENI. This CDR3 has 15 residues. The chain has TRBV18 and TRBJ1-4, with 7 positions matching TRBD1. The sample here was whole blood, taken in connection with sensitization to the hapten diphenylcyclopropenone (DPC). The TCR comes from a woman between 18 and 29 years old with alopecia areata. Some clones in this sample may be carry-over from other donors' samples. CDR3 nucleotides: TGTGCCAGCTCACCCGGACAGGCCACTAATGAAAAACTGTTTTTT. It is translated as CASSPGQATNEKLFF.